This TCR beta chain was identified during a study of T cell responses to AZD1222 COVID-19 vaccine. Points from the study as a whole: Repertoire sampling happened only post peak T cell response. Increases in Spike-specific TCR breadth and depth were seen after two AZD1222 doses. In a largely white British group with more females than males, clonal diversity was possibly underestimated.

This clone was recorded many times. The antigen is unknown. This CDR3 is 17 amino acids long. Germline assignment: CDR1 SGHRS and CDR2 YFSETQ. The V segment lost 0 bases and the J segment 7 bases; nucleotides outside the gene matches: 12. This table comes from immunoSEQ multiplex PCR, and its TCRdb copy is limited to in-frame clones, with some not included. This table has about 72,000 clones, more than 80% appearing once. J is TRBJ2-2 and V is TRBV5-1; 7 positions agree with TRBD2. Specimen: peripheral blood, collected on day 0 of AZD1222 vaccination. This receptor was obtained from an adult in good health. In DNA, the CDR3 is TGCGCCAGCAGCTTGGCCGAGAGAGCGGGAATGGGCGGGGAGCTGTTTTTT. It codes for CASSLAERAGMGGELFF.